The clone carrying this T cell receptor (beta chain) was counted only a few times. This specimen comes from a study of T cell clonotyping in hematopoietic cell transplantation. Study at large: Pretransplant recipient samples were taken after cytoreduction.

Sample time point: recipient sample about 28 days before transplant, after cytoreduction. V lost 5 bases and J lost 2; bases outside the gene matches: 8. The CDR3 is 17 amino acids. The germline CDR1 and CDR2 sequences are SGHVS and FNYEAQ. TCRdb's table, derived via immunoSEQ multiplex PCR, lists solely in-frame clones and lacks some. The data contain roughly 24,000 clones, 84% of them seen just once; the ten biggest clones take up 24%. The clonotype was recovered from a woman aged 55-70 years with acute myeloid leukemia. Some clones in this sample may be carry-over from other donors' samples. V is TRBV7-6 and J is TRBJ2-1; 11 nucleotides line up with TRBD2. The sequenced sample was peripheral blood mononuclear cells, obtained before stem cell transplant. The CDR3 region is CASSLGLAGGPYNEQFF. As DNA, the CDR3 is TGTGCCAGCAGCCTTGGATTAGCGGGAGGGCCCTACAATGAGCAGTTCTTC.